These 31 T cell receptor beta chains came from one sample sequenced in a study of blood T cell repertoires in COVID-19. Clones were read by immunoSEQ multiplex PCR, and TCRdb kept only the in-frame ones, dropping some. Among roughly 61,000 clones listed, roughly 70% were seen once. The specimen was PBMCs or T cells enriched from blood (not recorded which). All receptors derive from a woman aged 55-70 years who had been exposed to COVID-19.

The chain is built from TRBV5-4 and TRBJ2-7; no reliable D call. The CDR3 consists of 14 residues. Trimming pared 0 bases from V and 5 bases from J, leaving 12 bases between. Germline assignment: CDR1 SGHNT and CDR2 YYREEE (reference sequence). Written as DNA, the CDR3 is TGTGCCAGCAGCTTGGGTCTCTCTCCCGACGAGCAGTACTTC. Translating it yields CASSLGLSPDEQYF.

This chain joins TRBV12-3 or TRBV12-4 and TRBJ1-1; D remains ambiguous. This CDR3 contains 12 residues. V lost 5 bases and J 8 bases, leaving 12 bases between the germline ends. CDR3 sequence: CASSRTGIEAFF. The DNA of the CDR3 is TGTGCCAGCAGTCGTACGGGAATAGAAGCTTTCTTT.

This chain joins TRBV7-6 and TRBJ2-3; D is unclear. There are 15 residues in the CDR3. Germline CDR1 reads SGHVS; CDR2 reads FNYEAQ. V was cut by 0 bases and J by 0 bases, with 7 bases left in between. The CDR3 region has the DNA TGTGCCAGCAGCTTAGCGTGGGCTAGCACAGATACGCAGTATTTT. Residues: CASSLAWASTDTQYF.

This clone showed up just a few times. The V gene is TRBV7-2, the J gene TRBJ2-7; 9 bases map to TRBD1. The length of the CDR3 is 14 residues. Germline-derived CDR1 and CDR2 are SGHTA and FQGNSA. The ends lost 5 bases at V and 5 bases at J; junction bases unmatched: 7. In DNA, the CDR3 is TGTGCCAGCAGCCATGGGGACAGGGTCAACGAGCAGTACTTC. This sequence encodes CASSHGDRVNEQYF.

The rearrangement uses TRBV28 and TRBJ1-2; D gene uncertain. Trimming shortened V by 10 bases and J by 4 bases, and 16 bases separated the two germline ends. CDR1 and CDR2 from the germline V gene are MDHEN and SYDVKM. This CDR3 is 13 amino acids long. This chain's CDR3 is CATSPPYIYGYTF. CDR3 DNA sequence: TGTGCCACCTCTCCTCCATACATCTATGGCTACACCTTC.

The rearrangement joins TRBV7-2 to TRBJ2-7; TRBD1 is a possible D gene (6 bases). The CDR3 loop spans 13 amino acids. With 8 bases removed from V and 3 bases from J, the gap between germline ends came to 14 bases. Germline V lookup: CDR1 SGHTA, CDR2 FQGNSA. The CDR3 DNA reads as TGTGCCAGCGGCATGAGGACAGTCTACGAGCAGTACTTC. This encodes CASGMRTVYEQYF.

In its sample, this clone was seen a few times. The chain carries TRBV30 and TRBJ1-2; D possibly corresponds to TRBD1 (6 bases). The CDR3 has 15 amino acids. V lost 5 bases and J lost 5, with 21 bases in between. CDR1 and CDR2 (germline): GTSNPN, SVGIG (reference sequence). CDR3 region: CAWATRQAGDYGYTF. CDR3 in DNA: TGTGCCTGGGCCACCCGACAGGCGGGCGATTATGGCTACACCTTC.

The V gene is TRBV28, the J gene TRBJ2-1; 14 positions agree with TRBD2. The CDR3 spans 15 residues. Germline CDR1 and CDR2: MDHEN and SYDVKM. Unmatched junction bases numbered 4, after V lost 5 bases and J lost 7 bases. This CDR3 is CASSPGTSGRNEQFF. CDR3 bases: TGTGCCAGCAGTCCGGGGACTAGCGGGAGAAATGAGCAGTTCTTC.

The genes are TRBV12-3 or TRBV12-4 and TRBJ2-1, with TRBD2 matching 8 bases. The CDR3 sequence is 12 residues long. V shed 6 bases, J shed 9 bases, and the junction held 4 bases outside the gene matches. The CDR3: CASRPTSGEQFF. DNA of the CDR3: TGTGCCAGCAGGCCAACTAGCGGTGAGCAGTTCTTC.

The gene calls are TRBV7-2 and TRBJ2-5, with TRBD2 matching 8 bases. Germline V gene data show CDR1 as SGHTA and CDR2 as FQGNSA. Trimming took 6 bases from V and 4 from J; bases not matched to a gene: 13. The CDR3 is 16 residues long. The CDR3: CASSIPDSGSGETQYF. CDR3 nucleotides: TGTGCCAGCAGTATACCGGACAGCGGGAGTGGAGAGACCCAGTACTTC.

The chain couples TRBV3-1 (or the pseudogene TRBV3-2) to TRBJ1-1, with no clear D. CDR3 size: 15 residues. V lost 0 bases, J lost 1 base, and 9 bases lay in between. Germline V gene data show CDR1 as LGHDT and CDR2 as YNNKEL (reference sequence). CDR3 residues: CASSQDVYENTEAFF. CDR3 in DNA: TGTGCCAGCAGCCAAGACGTCTACGAGAACACTGAAGCTTTCTTT.

The chain links TRBV5-1 to TRBJ1-2, with TRBD1 identical over 11 bases. CDR3 length: 14 residues. Trimming took 4 bases from V and 7 from J; bases not matched to a gene: 6. Germline CDR1 SGHRS, CDR2 YFSETQ. CDR3 nucleotides: TGCGCCAGCAGCCTGGACAGGGGGCGAGCTGGCTACACCTTC. It codes for CASSLDRGRAGYTF. The full variable domain, completed using reference TRBV5-1 and TRBJ1-2, is KAGVTQTPRYLIKTRGQQVTLSCSPISGHRSVSWYQQTPGQGLQFLFEYFSETQRNKGNFPGRFSGRQFSNSRSEMNVSTLELGDSALYLCASSLDRGRAGYTFGSGTRLTVV.

V usage is TRBV6-5 and J usage is TRBJ2-5; 7 bases fit TRBD2. This CDR3 region has 15 residues. V gave up 0 bases and J gave up 1 base; unmatched junction bases: 2. CDR1 MNHEY and CDR2 SVGAGI come from the germline V gene. The CDR3 reads CASSYSASGQETQYF. CDR3 coding DNA: TGTGCCAGCAGTTACTCGGCTAGCGGCCAAGAGACCCAGTACTTC.

This rearrangement joins TRBV15 to TRBJ1-5, with 8 bases fitting TRBD1. CDR1 is LNHNV, CDR2 YYDKDF, per germline (reference sequence). The trim removed 1 base at V and 5 bases at J, leaving 4 bases unmatched. CDR3 length: 15 residues. The CDR3 nucleotides read TGTGCCACCAGCAGAGGTGACAGGGGAGATCAGCCCCAGCATTTT. Translation gives CATSRGDRGDQPQHF.

This chain joins TRBV7-2 and TRBJ1-3, with D possibly matching TRBD1 (5 bases). The CDR3 length is 17 residues. The V gene's germline CDR1 is SGHTA and CDR2 FQGNSA. Trimming took 5 bases from V and 2 from J, leaving 19 bases between them. CDR3 DNA sequence: TGTGCCAGCAGCCAAGGACCCGGCGGGGCCGCTGGAAACACCATATATTTT. It encodes CASSQGPGGAAGNTIYF.

This clone was counted at least ten times. J is TRBJ2-1 and V is TRBV7-9; D perhaps matches TRBD1 (5 bases). Germline CDR1 SEHNR, CDR2 FQNEAQ (reference sequence). Trimming removed 1 base from V and 3 bases from J, with 7 bases in between. This CDR3 region has 14 residues. In nucleotides, the CDR3 is TGTGCCAGCAGCTTAGAGCAGGGCTACAATGAGCAGTTCTTC. Translation gives CASSLEQGYNEQFF.

The rearrangement links TRBV3-1 (or the pseudogene TRBV3-2) to TRBJ1-1; D is unresolved. This CDR3 has 13 residues. CDR1 is LGHDT and CDR2 is YNNKEL in the germline V gene (reference sequence). Trimming removed 3 bases from V and 5 bases from J, with 10 bases in between. In DNA form, the CDR3 reads TGTGCCAGCAGCCATCTCCGGGAAACTGAAGCTTTCTTT. Translating it yields CASSHLRETEAFF.

V and J are TRBV3-1 (or the pseudogene TRBV3-2) and TRBJ2-5; D remains ambiguous. Trimming cost V 4 bases and J 3 bases, with 6 bases left between them. Germline CDR1 reads LGHDT; CDR2 reads YNNKEL (reference sequence). The CDR3 is made up of 12 amino acids. CDR3: CASSRVKETQYF. The CDR3 bases are TGTGCCAGCAGCCGCGTGAAAGAGACCCAGTACTTC.

The chain couples TRBV7-2 to TRBJ1-1, with TRBD1 as a possible D gene (5 bases). The CDR3 contains 14 residues. With 1 base removed from V and 6 bases from J, the gap between germline ends came to 12 bases. CDR1 is SGHTA and CDR2 is FQGNSA in the germline V gene. In DNA form, the CDR3 reads TGTGCCAGCAGCTTAGGGGGGGTACTCGCTGAAGCTTTCTTT. Translated, it gives CASSLGGVLAEAFF.

This chain uses TRBV5-4 with TRBJ1-6, with D perhaps matching TRBD1 (5 bases). Germline CDR1 SGHNT, CDR2 YYREEE (reference sequence). Trimming took off 6 bases at V and 8 bases at J, with 18 bases between the two ends. The CDR3 covers 15 residues. Here the CDR3 DNA reads TGTGCCAGCACCCGCGGGGCAGGGAGTGATTCACCCCTCCACTTT. The encoded protein is CASTRGAGSDSPLHF.

This clone has only a few counts. The chain carries TRBV29-1 and TRBJ1-1; a weak D match, TRBD1 (6 bases). Trimming took off 1 base at V and 4 bases at J, with 25 bases between the two ends. CDR3 length: 18 residues. Germline CDR1 reads SQVTM; CDR2 reads ANQGSEA. Here the CDR3 reads CSVEGRPGAYDPGTEAFF. CDR3 coding DNA: TGCAGCGTTGAAGGTCGCCCAGGGGCCTACGACCCGGGCACTGAAGCTTTCTTT. The full variable domain, rest sourced from reference TRBV29-1 and TRBJ1-1, is SAVISQKPSRDICQRGTSLTIQCQVDSQVTMMFWYRQQPGQSLTLIATANQGSEATYESGFVIDKFPISRPNLTFSTLTVSNMSPEDSSIYLCSVEGRPGAYDPGTEAFFGQGTRLTVV.

V gene TRBV24-1 combines with J gene TRBJ1-1, with TRBD1 matching 10 bases. The CDR3 contains 15 residues. Germline CDR1 and CDR2: KGHDR and SFDVKD. The trim removed 4 bases at V and 4 bases at J, leaving 5 bases unmatched. The CDR3 region is CATSDRQGAGTEAFF. The CDR3 DNA sequence: TGTGCCACCAGTGACAGACAGGGGGCGGGCACTGAAGCTTTCTTT.

The chain couples TRBV30 to TRBJ1-4, with 8 bases aligning to TRBD1. V lost 3 bases and J lost 6; bases outside the gene matches: 3. The germline gives CDR1 GTSNPN, CDR2 SVGIG (reference sequence). CDR3 length: 13 amino acids. The CDR3: CAWSRDRHEKLFF. CDR3 DNA: TGTGCCTGGAGCCGGGACAGGCATGAAAAACTGTTTTTT.

The chain uses TRBV6-5 and TRBJ1-5, with D uncertain. V lost 2 bases and J lost 4, with 9 bases in between. CDR3 length: 14 amino acids. CDR1 is MNHEY, CDR2 SVGAGI, per germline. CDR3 nucleotide sequence: TGTGCCAGCAGTTACGGAGGGCAAAATCAGCCCCAGCATTTT. Amino acids: CASSYGGQNQPQHF.

This clone has a single count. The chain has TRBV10-3 and TRBJ1-1, with a weak D call TRBD1 (5 bases). Germline loops: CDR1 ENHRY, CDR2 SYGVKD. The V end was cut by 7 bases, the J end by 3 bases, with 12 bases between. The CDR3 totals 13 residues. The CDR3 sequence: CAIKKGLDTEAFF. The CDR3 bases are TGTGCCATCAAGAAGGGGTTGGACACTGAAGCTTTCTTT.

V and J are TRBV7-2 and TRBJ1-4, with a tentative D call TRBD1 (5 bases). CDR3 length: 16 residues. Germline V gene lookup returns CDR1 SGHTA and CDR2 FQGNSA. Trimming left V 0 bases short and J 0 bases short, with 8 bases between. This chain's CDR3 is CASSLAGAATNEKLFF. In DNA form, the CDR3 reads TGTGCCAGCAGCTTAGCAGGGGCGGCAACTAATGAAAAACTGTTTTTT.

The V gene is TRBV5-8, the J gene TRBJ1-5, with D perhaps matching TRBD1 (5 bases). Germline V gene lookup returns CDR1 SGHTS and CDR2 YDEGEE. V lost 4 bases and J lost 0, with 11 bases in between. The CDR3 is 15 residues long. Written as DNA, the CDR3 is TGTGCCAGCAGCCCGGGGGGGTATAGCAATCAGCCCCAGCATTTT. Translated, it gives CASSPGGYSNQPQHF.

J is TRBJ1-5 and V is TRBV19; the D is unclear. V lost 1 base and J lost 1, with 11 bases in between. Germline values: CDR1 LNHDA, CDR2 SQIVND (reference sequence). The CDR3 is made up of 16 amino acids. CDR3 coding DNA: TGTGCCAGTAGTATAGGTAGAGGGTTCAGCAATCAGCCCCAGCATTTT. It translates to CASSIGRGFSNQPQHF.

This chain connects TRBV10-2 to TRBJ1-3; 7 bases are a match to TRBD1. Looked up from germline, CDR1 is WSHSY and CDR2 is SAAADI. The CDR3 has 14 amino acids. J lost 4 bases, V lost 7 bases, and 7 bases had no gene match. The CDR3 here is CASTDRVGGNTIYF. CDR3 bases: TGCGCCAGCACCGACAGGGTAGGAGGAAACACCATATATTTT.

The chain uses TRBV12-3 or TRBV12-4 and TRBJ1-2; D unclear. The CDR3 length is 13 residues. V gave up 5 bases and J gave up 9 bases, with 16 bases separating them. The CDR3 coding sequence is TGTGCCAGCAGTCGCCCGACCCTAGGTCGCTACACCTTC. Translating it yields CASSRPTLGRYTF.

The chain carries TRBV29-1 and TRBJ2-7; TRBD1 aligns across 7 bases. V trimming: 4 bases; J trimming: 2 bases; junction bases outside the gene matches: 5. The CDR3 is 13 residues long. CDR1 is SQVTM and CDR2 is ANQGSEA in the germline V gene. The DNA of the CDR3 is TGCAGCGTTGGAAAGGACAGGCCCTACGAGCAGTACTTC. Amino acid sequence: CSVGKDRPYEQYF.